These 21 T cell receptor beta chains share one sample of origin, sequenced in a study of type 1 and type 2 diabetes patients. PCR was run on genomic DNA. The TCR beta CDR3 region was amplified using 30 forward and 13 reverse primers. TCRdb reanalysed the multiplex PCR reads using MiXCR and keeps one entry per CDR3 protein. The profile shows some 250,000 distinct CDR3 sequences, around 47% of them singletons. The sequenced sample was peripheral blood mononuclear cells (PBMCs). Receptors originate from a man aged 18 to 29 with type 2 diabetes.

This clonotype was seen a handful of times. The chain combines TRBV7-3 with TRBJ2-1, with D perhaps assigned TRBD1 or TRBD2 (6 bases each). Germline CDR1 SGHTA, CDR2 FQGTGA. This CDR3 region has 11 residues. The V end was cut by 4 bases, the J end by 12 bases, with 10 bases between. CDR3 nucleotide sequence: TGTGCCAGCAGCTATGGGGGGCGGCAGTTCTTC. It codes for CASSYGGRQFF.

The table lists this clonotype with a few counts. The V gene is TRBV30, the J gene TRBJ2-7; D gene ambiguous. V gave up 0 bases and J gave up 3 bases, with 6 bases separating them. This CDR3 spans 12 amino acids. Germline V gene lookup returns CDR1 GTSNPN and CDR2 SVGIG (reference sequence). The CDR3: CAWSVRSYEQYF. Written as DNA, the CDR3 is TGTGCCTGGAGTGTACGGAGCTACGAGCAGTACTTC.

J is TRBJ2-3 and V is TRBV6-1; D is unresolved. The germline V gene has CDR1 MNHNS and CDR2 SASEGT. This CDR3 is 14 amino acids long. V lost 7 bases to trimming and J lost 1 base, with 12 bases between them. CDR3 DNA: TGTGCCAGCAATCGGTATCTGGGCACAGATACGCAGTATTTT. Encoded protein: CASNRYLGTDTQYF.

A word on this clonotype: Germline is not matched at one junction end, which may reflect a read error. The V and J genes are TRBV20-1 and TRBJ1-6; D remains unclear. Germline CDR1 and CDR2: DFQATT and SNEGSKA (reference sequence). The CDR3 runs to 11 residues. The CDR3 loop is CSARDGDIWYF. CDR3 DNA: TGCAGTGCTAGAGATGGCGACATTTGGTACTTT.

This rearrangement joins TRBV19 to TRBJ2-3, with D possibly TRBD1 on 7 matching bases. This CDR3 region has 15 residues. CDR1 and CDR2 from the germline V gene are LNHDA and SQIVND (reference sequence). With 6 bases removed from V and 7 bases from J, the gap between germline ends came to 20 bases. The CDR3 protein is CASSSQAGGTNTQYF. The CDR3 DNA reads TGTGCCAGTAGCAGCCAGGCAGGGGGGACAAATACGCAGTATTTT.

This clonotype has a handful of counts. The chain couples TRBV5-1 to TRBJ2-2; D is uncertain. Looked up from germline, CDR1 is SGHRS and CDR2 is YFSETQ. The CDR3 is 16 amino acids. V lost 2 bases and J lost 3, with 14 bases in between. Here the CDR3 reads CASSLGRRKDTGELFF. CDR3 coding DNA: TGCGCCAGCAGCTTAGGACGGCGAAAGGACACCGGGGAGCTGTTTTTT.

The sample holds a few counts of this clonotype. V is TRBV28 and J is TRBJ1-1; TRBD1 is a possible D gene (5 bases). This CDR3 has 15 residues. V lost 6 bases, J lost 4 bases, and 18 bases lay in between. CDR1 MDHEN and CDR2 SYDVKM come from the germline V gene. The CDR3 loop reads CASSKPLVRGTEAFF. Written as DNA, the CDR3 is TGTGCCAGCAGCAAACCTCTGGTTAGGGGCACTGAAGCTTTCTTT.

This clonotype was observed a handful of times. The V gene is TRBV7-8, the J gene TRBJ1-4, with D perhaps TRBD1 (6 bases). Germline CDR1 is SGHVS and CDR2 is FQNEAQ. The V end lost 7 bases, the J end lost 0 bases, and 9 bases lay between the germline ends. This CDR3 has 14 residues. The CDR3 sequence: CASTRQATNEKLFF. CDR3 coding DNA: TGTGCCAGCACCAGACAGGCAACTAATGAAAAACTGTTTTTT.

This chain connects TRBV27 to TRBJ1-5, with 7 bases that match TRBD1. Trimming took 4 bases from V and 4 from J; bases not matched to a gene: 1. CDR1 is MNHEY, CDR2 SMNVEV, per germline (reference sequence). The CDR3 loop spans 13 amino acids. For the CDR3, the DNA is TGTGCCAGCAGTTGGGACAGTAATCAGCCCCAGCATTTT. Translating gives CASSWDSNQPQHF.

The chain joins TRBV2 to TRBJ1-2; D unclear. V dropped 2 bases and J dropped 4 bases, with 5 bases sitting between them. The CDR3 spans 12 residues. The germline V gene has CDR1 SNHLY and CDR2 FYNNEI. CDR3 DNA: TGTGCCAGCAGTGAACGGGTCTATGGCTACACCTTC. Translating gives CASSERVYGYTF.

This chain links TRBV5-1 with TRBJ1-2, with D possibly TRBD1 on 6 matching bases. CDR1 and CDR2 (germline): SGHRS, YFSETQ. Trimming took off 5 bases at V and 8 bases at J, with 16 bases between the two ends. This CDR3 comprises 13 residues. CDR3 loop: CASRQRPGAGYTF. CDR3 DNA sequence: TGCGCCAGCAGGCAACGGCCGGGGGCGGGCTACACCTTC.

This sequence joins TRBV20-1 and TRBJ2-3; 8 bases fit TRBD2. The germline gives CDR1 DFQATT, CDR2 SNEGSKA (reference sequence). This CDR3 contains 13 residues. Trimming cost V 5 bases and J 0 bases; bases outside gene matches: 1. The DNA of the CDR3 is TGCAGTGCTGAGCGGGGGAGCACAGATACGCAGTATTTT. Translating gives CSAERGSTDTQYF.

V and J are TRBV10-3 and TRBJ2-2; TRBD2 agrees at 7 bases. Unmatched junction bases numbered 8, after V lost 10 bases and J lost 3 bases. In germline, CDR1 is ENHRY, CDR2 SYGVKD. The CDR3 sequence is 14 residues long. CDR3 in amino acids: CASQAGIDTGELFF. In DNA, the CDR3 is TGTGCCAGTCAAGCGGGGATAGACACCGGGGAGCTGTTTTTT.

The chain couples TRBV4-3 to TRBJ2-1, with 8 positions matching TRBD2. The CDR3 covers 15 residues. Germline lookup yields CDR1 LGHNA and CDR2 YSLEER. The V and J ends lost 0 bases and 4 bases, in that order; junction bases with no gene match: 2. The CDR3 DNA reads as TGCGCCAGCAGCCAAGAGACTAGCGCTTACAATGAGCAGTTCTTC. It encodes CASSQETSAYNEQFF.

This sequence joins TRBV7-7 and TRBJ1-2, with a possible D match to TRBD1 (5 bases). Looked up from germline, CDR1 is SSHAT and CDR2 is FNYEAQ (reference sequence). The CDR3 is 12 amino acids. The CDR3 region is CARSGTGYGYTF. The CDR3 DNA sequence: TGTGCTAGATCCGGGACGGGCTATGGCTACACCTTC.

This clonotype was counted ten times or more. This rearrangement joins TRBV19 to TRBJ1-1; unclear D gene. V was pared by 3 bases and J by 1 base, with 9 bases between. CDR1 is LNHDA, CDR2 SQIVND, per germline (reference sequence). The length of the CDR3 is 14 residues. Written as DNA, the CDR3 is TGTGCCAGTAGTATCCCGGGAGGGAACACTGAAGCTTTCTTT. It yields the protein CASSIPGGNTEAFF.

The chain uses TRBV20-1 and TRBJ2-5, with D possibly being TRBD1 (6 bases). The CDR3 sequence is 15 residues long. The germline V and J ends were trimmed by 1 base and 2 bases, with 14 bases remaining between them. Germline V gene data show CDR1 as DFQATT and CDR2 as SNEGSKA (reference sequence). CDR3 in DNA: TGCAGTGCTAGAGCTGCGCGACAGGCGCAAGAGACCCAGTACTTC. Protein sequence: CSARAARQAQETQYF.

The V and J genes are TRBV28 and TRBJ1-5; unclear D gene. Germline CDR1 is MDHEN and CDR2 is SYDVKM. V was trimmed by 8 bases and J by 0 bases, leaving 2 bases between them. This CDR3 comprises 11 residues. CDR3 DNA: TGTGCCAGCTATAGCAATCAGCCCCAGCATTTT. Protein: CASYSNQPQHF.

In this sample, this clonotype turned up many times. This chain uses TRBV10-3 with TRBJ1-1; D is undetermined. Trimming removed 3 bases at V and 1 base at J, with 9 bases between. This CDR3 region has 14 residues. From germline, CDR1 is ENHRY and CDR2 SYGVKD. CDR3 sequence reads: CAISDGRQNTEAFF. In DNA form, the CDR3 reads TGTGCCATCAGTGATGGACGGCAGAACACTGAAGCTTTCTTT.

This clonotype appeared a few times. The gene calls are TRBV13 and TRBJ2-7, with 7 bases that match TRBD2. The germline gives CDR1 PRHDT, CDR2 FYEKMQ (reference sequence). This CDR3 spans 14 amino acids. The V and J ends lost 2 bases and 2 bases, in that order; junction bases with no gene match: 3. The CDR3 protein is CASSLLGGTYEQYF. CDR3 coding DNA: TGTGCCAGCAGCTTACTCGGGGGGACCTACGAGCAGTACTTC.

This clonotype was picked up a small number of times. The V and J genes are TRBV10-1 and TRBJ1-6; 7 bases line up with TRBD1. CDR3 length equals 16 residues. J lost 7 bases, V lost 9 bases, and 15 bases had no gene match. The germline gives CDR1 WNHNN, CDR2 SYGVQD (reference sequence). CDR3 residues: CARLPDRSLANSPLHF. CDR3 nucleotides: TGCGCCAGACTACCGGACAGGTCGTTGGCCAATTCACCCCTCCACTTT.